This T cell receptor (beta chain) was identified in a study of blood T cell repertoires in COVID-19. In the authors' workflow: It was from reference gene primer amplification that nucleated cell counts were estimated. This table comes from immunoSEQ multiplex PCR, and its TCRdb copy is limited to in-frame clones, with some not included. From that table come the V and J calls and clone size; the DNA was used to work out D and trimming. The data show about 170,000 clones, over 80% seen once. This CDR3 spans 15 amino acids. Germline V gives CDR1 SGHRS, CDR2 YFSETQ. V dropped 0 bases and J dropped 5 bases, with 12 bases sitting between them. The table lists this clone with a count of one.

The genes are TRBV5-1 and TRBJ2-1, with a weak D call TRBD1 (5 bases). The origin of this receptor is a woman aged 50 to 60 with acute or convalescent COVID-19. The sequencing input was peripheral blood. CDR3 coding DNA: TGCGCCAGCAGCTTGGCGTTCAGGGTTAACAATGAGCAGTTCTTC. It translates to CASSLAFRVNNEQFF.